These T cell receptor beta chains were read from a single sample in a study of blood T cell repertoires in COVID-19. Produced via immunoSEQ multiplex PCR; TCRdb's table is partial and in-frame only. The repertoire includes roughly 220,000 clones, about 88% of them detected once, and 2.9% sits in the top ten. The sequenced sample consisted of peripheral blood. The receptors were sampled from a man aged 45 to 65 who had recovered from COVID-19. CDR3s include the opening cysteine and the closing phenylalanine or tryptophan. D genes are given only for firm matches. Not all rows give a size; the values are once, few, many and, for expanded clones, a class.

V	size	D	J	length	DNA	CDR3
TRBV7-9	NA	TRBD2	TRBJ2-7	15	TGTGCCAGCATATATGGAGCAGCGGGGGCCTACGAGCAGTACTTC	CASIYGAAGAYEQYF
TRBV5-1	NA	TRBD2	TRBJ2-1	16	TGCGCCAGCAGCCGCCAAAGGGTGGGAGGGTCCTTCGAGCAGTTCTTC	CASSRQRVGGSFEQFF
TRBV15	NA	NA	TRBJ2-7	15	TGTGCCACCAGCCGAACAGGGTCAGTCTTTTACGAGCAGTACTTC	CATSRTGSVFYEQYF
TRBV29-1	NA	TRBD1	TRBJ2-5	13	TGCAGCGTTGAAAAGACAGGGGGAGAGACCCAGTACTTC	CSVEKTGGETQYF
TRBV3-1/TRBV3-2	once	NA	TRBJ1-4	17	TGTGCCAGCAGCCAAGGGAGAACGAAAGGCTGGGATGAAAAACTGTTTTTT	CASSQGRTKGWDEKLFF
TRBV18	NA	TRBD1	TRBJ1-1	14	TGTGCCAGCTCACCGGACAGGGGGAACACTGAAGCTTTCTTT	CASSPDRGNTEAFF
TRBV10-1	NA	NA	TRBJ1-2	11	TGCGCCAGACGCACTCCTTATGGCTACACCTTC	CARRTPYGYTF
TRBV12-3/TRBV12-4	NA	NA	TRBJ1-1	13	TGTGCCAGCAGTAAAAAGACGGAGAGTGAAGCTTTCTTT	CASSKKTESEAFF
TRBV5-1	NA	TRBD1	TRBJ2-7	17	TGCGCCAGCAGCCGGACAGATTCCGGGACAGGGGCCTACGAGCAGTACTTC	CASSRTDSGTGAYEQYF
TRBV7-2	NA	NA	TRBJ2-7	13	TGTGCCAGCAGCTTAGAAGACACCTACGAGCAGTACTTC	CASSLEDTYEQYF
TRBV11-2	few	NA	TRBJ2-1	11	TGTGCCAGCAGCTTCGAGCTTGAGCAGTTCTTC	CASSFELEQFF
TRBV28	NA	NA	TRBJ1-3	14	TGTGCCAGCAGTTTTAGTGGCTCTGGAAACACCATATATTTT	CASSFSGSGNTIYF
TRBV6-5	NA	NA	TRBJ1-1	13	TGTGCCAGCAGTTATCAGGAGAACACTGAAGCTTTCTTT	CASSYQENTEAFF
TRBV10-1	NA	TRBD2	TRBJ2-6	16	TGCGCCAGGGGCGGGAGCACGACCCTTGGGGCCAACGTCCTGACTTTC	CARGGSTTLGANVLTF
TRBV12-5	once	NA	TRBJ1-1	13	TGTGCTAGTGGGCGGGCTGCGAACACTGAAGCTTTCTTT	CASGRAANTEAFF
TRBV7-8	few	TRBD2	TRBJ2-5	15	TGTGCCAGCAGCTTTTCACTAGCGGTGAAAGAGACCCAGTACTTC	CASSFSLAVKETQYF
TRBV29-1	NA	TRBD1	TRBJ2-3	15	TGCAGCGTTCTTCCGACAGGGCTTAACACAGATACGCAGTATTTT	CSVLPTGLNTDTQYF
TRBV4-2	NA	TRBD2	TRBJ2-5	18	TGTGCCAGCAGCCAAGAGGGGAGGGCTAGCGGAGGCCAAGAGACCCAGTACTTC	CASSQEGRASGGQETQYF
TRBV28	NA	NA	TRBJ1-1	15	TGTGCCAGCCCCCCGAGGCGGGGCGTGAACACTGAAGCTTTCTTT	CASPPRRGVNTEAFF
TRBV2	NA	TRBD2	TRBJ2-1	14	TGTGCCAGCAGTCCCAGGACTAGCCCCGTGGGGCAGTTCTTC	CASSPRTSPVGQFF
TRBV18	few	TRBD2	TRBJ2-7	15	TGTGCCAGCTCACCAGGACTAGCGGGAACCCACGAGCAGTACTTC	CASSPGLAGTHEQYF
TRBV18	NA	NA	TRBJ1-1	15	TGTGCCAGCTCACCCCTGGGTTCGTGGGCCACTGAAGCTTTCTTT	CASSPLGSWATEAFF
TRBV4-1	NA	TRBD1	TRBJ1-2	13	TGCGCCAGCAGCTATACAGGGGTTGTAGGCTACACCTTC	CASSYTGVVGYTF